This TCR beta chain originates from a study of patients and donors after allogeneic stem cell transplantation. The V gene lost 4 bases and the J gene lost 7 bases, with 17 bases spanning the gap. CDR3 length: 15 residues. CDR1 and CDR2 (germline): SGDLS, YYNGEE. TCRdb processed the RT-PCR reads anew with MiXCR; each CDR3 protein has one entry. Of 15,000 to 20,000 distinct CDR3 sequences detected, about 5% appear once; the ten largest clones hold around 40%. This clonotype was recorded many times. The genes are TRBV9 and TRBJ2-2, with D possibly TRBD1 on 5 matching bases. The receptor comes from a human donor who was either an allogeneic HSCT recipient or a stem cell or donor lymphocyte infusion donor (not recorded which). It is not recorded whose cells these are; they may come from a transplant donor. Sample: blood, either unsorted or a sorted T cell fraction (not recorded which). The CDR3 here is CASSIQQGFGGELFF. CDR3 coding DNA: TGTGCCAGCAGCATCCAGCAGGGTTTCGGCGGGGAGCTGTTTTTT. Full variable domain (remainder filled in from reference TRBV9 and TRBJ2-2): DSGVTQTPKHLITATGQRVTLRCSPRSGDLSVYWYQQSLDQGLQFLIQYYNGEERAKGNILERFSAQQFPDLHSELNLSSLELGDSALYFCASSIQQGFGGELFFGEGSRLTVL.